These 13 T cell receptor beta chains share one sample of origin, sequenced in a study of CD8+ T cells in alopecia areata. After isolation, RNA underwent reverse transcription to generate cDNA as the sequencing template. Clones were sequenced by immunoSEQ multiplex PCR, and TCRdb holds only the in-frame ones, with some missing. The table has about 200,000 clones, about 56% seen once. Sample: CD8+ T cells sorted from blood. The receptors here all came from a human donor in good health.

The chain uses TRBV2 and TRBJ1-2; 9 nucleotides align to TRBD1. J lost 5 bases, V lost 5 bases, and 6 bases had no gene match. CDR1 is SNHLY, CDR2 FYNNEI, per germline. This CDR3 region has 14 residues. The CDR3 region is CASSKTGGVYGYTF. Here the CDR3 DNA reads TGTGCCAGCAGTAAGACAGGGGGGGTTTATGGCTACACCTTC.

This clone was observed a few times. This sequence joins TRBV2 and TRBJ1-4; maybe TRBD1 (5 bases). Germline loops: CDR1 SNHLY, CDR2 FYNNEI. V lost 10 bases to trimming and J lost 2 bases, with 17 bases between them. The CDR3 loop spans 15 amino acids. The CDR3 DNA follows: TGTGCCACCCGGCCTGGACATTTTACTAATGAAAAACTGTTTTTT. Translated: CATRPGHFTNEKLFF.

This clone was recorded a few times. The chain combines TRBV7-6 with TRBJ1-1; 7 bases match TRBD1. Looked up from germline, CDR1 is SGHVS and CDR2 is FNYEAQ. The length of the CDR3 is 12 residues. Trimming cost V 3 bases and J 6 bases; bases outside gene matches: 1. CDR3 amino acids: CASSFGQAEAFF. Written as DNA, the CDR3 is TGTGCCAGCAGCTTCGGACAGGCTGAAGCTTTCTTT.

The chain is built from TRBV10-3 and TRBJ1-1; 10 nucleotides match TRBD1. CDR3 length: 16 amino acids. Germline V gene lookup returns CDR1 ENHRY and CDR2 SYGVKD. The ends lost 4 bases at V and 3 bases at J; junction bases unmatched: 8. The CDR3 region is CAISGFGTGVDTEAFF. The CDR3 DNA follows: TGTGCCATCAGTGGGTTCGGGACAGGGGTGGACACTGAAGCTTTCTTT.

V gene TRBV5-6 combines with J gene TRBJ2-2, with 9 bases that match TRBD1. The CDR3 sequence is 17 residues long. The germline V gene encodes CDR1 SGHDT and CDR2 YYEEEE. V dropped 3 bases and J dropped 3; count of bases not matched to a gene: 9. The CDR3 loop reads CASSWSTGTGYTGELFF. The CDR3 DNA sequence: TGTGCCAGCAGCTGGAGCACCGGGACAGGGTACACCGGGGAGCTGTTTTTT. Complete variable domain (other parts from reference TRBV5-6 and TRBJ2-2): DAGVTQSPTHLIKTRGQQVTLRCSPKSGHDTVSWYQQALGQGPQFIFQYYEEEERQRGNFPDRFSGHQFPNYSSELNVNALLLGDSALYLCASSWSTGTGYTGELFFGEGSRLTVL.

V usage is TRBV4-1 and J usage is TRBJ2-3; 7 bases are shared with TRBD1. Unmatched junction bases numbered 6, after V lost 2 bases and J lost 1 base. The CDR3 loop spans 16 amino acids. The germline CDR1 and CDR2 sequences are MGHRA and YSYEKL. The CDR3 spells CASSQLGQTGTDTQYF. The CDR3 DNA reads TGCGCCAGCAGCCAATTGGGACAGACAGGCACAGATACGCAGTATTTT.

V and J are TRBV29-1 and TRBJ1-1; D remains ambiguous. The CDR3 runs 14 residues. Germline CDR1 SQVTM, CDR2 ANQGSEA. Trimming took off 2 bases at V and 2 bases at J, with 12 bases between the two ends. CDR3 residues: CSVESPGLNTEAFF. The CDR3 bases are TGCAGCGTTGAATCCCCCGGGCTTAACACTGAAGCTTTCTTT.

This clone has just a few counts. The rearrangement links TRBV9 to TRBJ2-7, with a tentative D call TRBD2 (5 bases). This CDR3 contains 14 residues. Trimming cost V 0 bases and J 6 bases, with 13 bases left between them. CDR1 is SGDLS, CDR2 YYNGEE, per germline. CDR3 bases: TGTGCCAGCAGCGTAGTAGGAGGTGAAGGCGAGCAGTACTTC. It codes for CASSVVGGEGEQYF.

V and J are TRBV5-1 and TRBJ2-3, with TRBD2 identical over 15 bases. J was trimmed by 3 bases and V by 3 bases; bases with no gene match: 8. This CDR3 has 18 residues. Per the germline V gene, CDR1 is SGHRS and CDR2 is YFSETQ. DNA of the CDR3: TGCGCCAGCAGCTATCTGGGACTAGCGGGGGGTCCTACAGATACGCAGTATTTT. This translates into CASSYLGLAGGPTDTQYF.

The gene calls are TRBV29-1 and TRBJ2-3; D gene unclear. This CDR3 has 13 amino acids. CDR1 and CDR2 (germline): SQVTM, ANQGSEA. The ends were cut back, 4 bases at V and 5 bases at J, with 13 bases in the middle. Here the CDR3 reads CSVVPTTLDTQYF. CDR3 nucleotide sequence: TGCAGCGTTGTGCCCACTACCTTAGATACGCAGTATTTT.

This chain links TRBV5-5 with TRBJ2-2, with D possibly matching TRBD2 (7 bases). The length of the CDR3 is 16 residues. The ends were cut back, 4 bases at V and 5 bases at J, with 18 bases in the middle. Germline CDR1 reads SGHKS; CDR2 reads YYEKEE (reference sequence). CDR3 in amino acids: CASSTHSGGATGELFF. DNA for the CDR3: TGTGCCAGCAGCACCCACTCGGGGGGCGCGACCGGGGAGCTGTTTTTT.

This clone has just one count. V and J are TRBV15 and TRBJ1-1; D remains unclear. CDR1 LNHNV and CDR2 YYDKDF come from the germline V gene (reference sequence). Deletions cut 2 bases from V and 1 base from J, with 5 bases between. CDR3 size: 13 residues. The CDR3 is CATSRTANTEAFF. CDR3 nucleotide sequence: TGTGCCACCAGCAGAACAGCGAACACTGAAGCTTTCTTT.

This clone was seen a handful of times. In DNA form, the CDR3 reads TGTGCCAGCAGCGGACTAGCGGGGGGGAGACGGTACAATGAGCAGTTCTTC. Translated, it gives CASSGLAGGRRYNEQFF. This chain joins TRBV11-2 and TRBJ2-1; 15 bases map to TRBD2. Germline CDR1 SGHAT, CDR2 FQNNGV. This CDR3 spans 17 amino acids. V trimming: 5 bases; J trimming: 4 bases; junction bases outside the gene matches: 6.